This T cell receptor beta chain was observed in a study of blood T cell repertoires in COVID-19. Overall study: Spain, Italy and the United States supplied samples that represented acute and convalescent COVID-19. Sample material is recorded as cDNA or gDNA derived from T cells, B-cell-depleted T cells, or PBMCs.

In the source study's methods: Amplification from reference gene primers served as the basis for estimated nucleated cell counts. Produced via immunoSEQ multiplex PCR; TCRdb's table is partial and in-frame only. The DNA was the basis for D and trimming; V, J and clone size are from that table. The data contain 70,000 to 95,000 clones, roughly 80% of them singletons. Germline V gene lookup returns CDR1 SGHNT and CDR2 YENEEA. The germline V and J ends were trimmed by 5 bases and 1 base, with 14 bases remaining between them. The CDR3 loop spans 15 amino acids. The sequence was collected from a woman in her 70s with acute or convalescent COVID-19. The material sequenced was peripheral blood. The gene calls are TRBV11-3 and TRBJ2-5; D might be TRBD1 (6 bases). CDR3 nucleotide sequence: TGTGCCAGCAGCCCTGGGACAACCACCCAAGAGACCCAGTACTTC. It translates to CASSPGTTTQETQYF.